This T cell receptor (beta chain) comes out of a study of radiation and T cells in renal cell carcinoma. Germline V gene lookup returns CDR1 SGHRS and CDR2 YFSETQ. Trimming removed 4 bases from V and 14 bases from J; junction bases left unmatched: 18. The length of the CDR3 is 15 residues. The treatment is: 15 Gy SBRT to primary tumor, nephrectomy 4 weeks later. Nephrectomy followed 15 Gy stereotactic body radiation by 4 weeks. Clear cell pathology was present in this patient's renal cell carcinoma. General study findings and limits: Tumor samples were small regions of around 1 g.

Sequencing was performed with immunoSEQ multiplex PCR; in TCRdb, only in-frame clones are kept and a portion is missing. Of several thousand clones listed, approximately 54% are singletons. There are a few counts of this clone. As yet, its antigen is unknown. This clonotype originated in a man aged 55 to 70 with renal cell carcinoma. J is TRBJ1-2 and V is TRBV5-1; 9 bases align to TRBD1. The material sequenced was tumor tissue, taken from a patient whose treatment included radiotherapy and nephrectomy. The CDR3 loop reads CASSQGTGSIAATTF. For the CDR3, the DNA is TGCGCCAGCAGCCAGGGGACAGGGTCCATCGCGGCTACAACCTTC.